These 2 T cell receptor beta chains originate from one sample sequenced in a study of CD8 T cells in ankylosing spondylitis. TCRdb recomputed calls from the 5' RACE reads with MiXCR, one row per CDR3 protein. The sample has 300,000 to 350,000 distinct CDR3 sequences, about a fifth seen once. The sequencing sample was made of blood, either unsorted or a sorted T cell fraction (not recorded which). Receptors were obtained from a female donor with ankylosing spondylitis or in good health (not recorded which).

CDR3 residues: CASSYGLAVGSYNEQFF. The CDR3, as DNA: TGTGCCAGCAGCTACGGACTAGCGGTGGGCTCCTACAATGAGCAGTTCTTC. J is TRBJ2-1 and V is TRBV7-2; 10 bases agree with TRBD2. The CDR3 runs to 17 residues. Germline loops: CDR1 SGHTA, CDR2 FQGNSA. Germline trimming cut 4 bases from V and 0 bases from J; bases unmatched to any gene: 6.

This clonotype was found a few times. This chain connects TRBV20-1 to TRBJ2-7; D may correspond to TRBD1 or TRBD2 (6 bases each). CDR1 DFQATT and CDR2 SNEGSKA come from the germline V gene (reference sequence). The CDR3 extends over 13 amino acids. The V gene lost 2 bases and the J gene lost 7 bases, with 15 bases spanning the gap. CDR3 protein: CSARQGLGGEQYF. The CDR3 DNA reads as TGCAGTGCTAGACAGGGGTTGGGGGGAGAGCAGTACTTC.